Each of the 3 T cell receptor beta chains below was sequenced from the same sample in a study of regulatory T cells in long-lasting Graves disease. Time point meaning: newly diagnosed GD, antithyroid drugs for less than 3 months. Making the TCR library involved RNA that had been extracted from PBMCs. Relying on iRepertoire HTBI primers and Arm-PCR of CDR3 regions, the team built TCR beta libraries. Each CDR3 protein is one row after TCRdb ran MiXCR on the multiplex PCR reads. Of approximately 350,000 distinct CDR3 sequences in the sample, 16% are singletons; the top ten hold roughly 29%. The sample was also reused in another study, on T cells in Graves' hyperthyroidism and ophthalmopathy.

Specimen: peripheral blood mononuclear cells (PBMCs), collected at new diagnosis, from a patient treated with antithyroid drugs. The receptors were gathered from a man aged 40-49 years with Graves disease.

This clonotype was observed a few times. A read error may be the cause here, since a much bigger clone is one base away. J is TRBJ2-2 and V is TRBV6-1, with 7 bases matching TRBD2. The CDR3 is 15 residues long. CDR1 and CDR2 (germline): MNHNS, SASEGT. Trimming at V came to 10 bases and at J to 3 bases, leaving 11 bases not matched to a gene. DNA for the CDR3: TGTGCCACCTCAGGGAGGGAATCGGACACCGGGGAGCTGTTTTTT. Translation gives CATSGRESDTGELFF.

This clonotype was recorded many times. The chain recombines TRBV11-1 with TRBJ1-6; D remains ambiguous. Germline CDR1 and CDR2: SGHAT and FQDESV (reference sequence). The germline V and J ends were trimmed by 5 bases and 11 bases, with 13 bases remaining between them. This CDR3 comprises 13 residues. The CDR3 sequence is CASSPFSGAPLHF. For the CDR3, the DNA is TGTGCCAGCAGCCCGTTCTCCGGGGCACCCCTCCACTTT.

This clonotype appeared many times. This chain uses TRBV5-1 with TRBJ2-3, with D hard to call. From germline, CDR1 is SGHRS and CDR2 YFSETQ. Trimming removed 3 bases at V and 1 base at J, with 6 bases between. CDR3 size: 13 residues. CDR3 loop: CASSSWGTDTQYF. The CDR3 DNA reads TGCGCCAGCAGCTCCTGGGGCACAGATACGCAGTATTTT.